A single sample is the source of the 28 T cell receptor beta chains below, sequenced in a study of beta chain features in type 1 diabetes. Reverse transcription of all isolated RNA meant that expressed TCRB transcripts were sequenced. Profiled with immunoSEQ multiplex PCR; TCRdb holds only in-frame clones, not every one. The table includes 300,000 to 350,000 clones, roughly a fifth detected once. Sequenced: naive CD4+ T cells from blood. The receptors were gathered from a woman younger than 30 in good health.

The chain employs TRBV20-1 and TRBJ1-2, with D uncertain. Trimming shortened V by 2 bases and J by 12 bases, and 7 bases separated the two germline ends. The germline V gene has CDR1 DFQATT and CDR2 SNEGSKA (reference sequence). The CDR3 is 9 amino acids. The CDR3 DNA sequence: TGCAGTGCTAGACAGGCAAACACCTTC. Amino acid sequence: CSARQANTF.

The chain recombines TRBV5-1 with TRBJ1-2; unclear D gene. V lost 0 bases and J 4 bases, leaving 10 bases between the germline ends. This CDR3 is built from 14 residues. CDR1 is SGHRS and CDR2 is YFSETQ in the germline V gene. The CDR3 DNA sequence: TGCGCCAGCAGCTTGGGATCGGCGGGCTATGGCTACACCTTC. It is translated as CASSLGSAGYGYTF. Together with reference TRBV5-1 and TRBJ1-2, the CDR3 gives the full variable domain: KAGVTQTPRYLIKTRGQQVTLSCSPISGHRSVSWYQQTPGQGLQFLFEYFSETQRNKGNFPGRFSGRQFSNSRSEMNVSTLELGDSALYLCASSLGSAGYGYTFGSGTRLTVV.

The chain recombines TRBV27 with TRBJ2-7, with a possible D match to TRBD2 (6 bases). Germline V gives CDR1 MNHEY, CDR2 SMNVEV (reference sequence). V was pared by 5 bases and J by 0 bases, with 14 bases between. The CDR3 loop spans 15 amino acids. CDR3 nucleotides: TGTGCCAGCAGTCCCCGCGGACTACACTCCTACGAGCAGTACTTC. It encodes CASSPRGLHSYEQYF.

The chain uses TRBV18 and TRBJ1-2; 12 nucleotides match TRBD1. V was clipped by 0 bases and J by 4 bases; unmatched bases: 3. The CDR3 extends over 16 amino acids. The germline V gene encodes CDR1 KGHSH and CDR2 LQKENI. The CDR3 DNA reads as TGTGCCAGCTCACCACCGGGACAGGGGGCCCCCTATGGCTACACCTTC. Amino acid sequence: CASSPPGQGAPYGYTF.

This clone was observed a few times. This chain uses TRBV6-5 with TRBJ2-5; 11 nucleotides match TRBD2. This CDR3 contains 14 residues. Per germline, CDR1 MNHEY and CDR2 SVGAGI. Trimming took 7 bases from V and 2 from J; bases not matched to a gene: 3. The CDR3 protein is CASTLAGGQETQYF. The CDR3 coding sequence is TGTGCCAGCACGCTAGCGGGGGGACAAGAGACCCAGTACTTC.

The chain links TRBV23-1 to TRBJ2-4; possible D gene TRBD1, 6 bases. TRBV23-1 is treated as an ORF (open reading frame) with a function not yet certain. The CDR3 runs 20 residues. V was clipped by 2 bases and J by 1 base, with 24 bases between them. CDR3: CASSQIGGSSVSRAKNIQYF. The CDR3, as DNA: TGCGCCAGCAGTCAAATTGGGGGCTCCTCGGTCTCACGGGCCAAAAACATTCAGTACTTC.

The rearrangement links TRBV30 to TRBJ1-5, with D possibly being TRBD1 (5 bases). CDR3 length equals 14 residues. In germline, CDR1 is GTSNPN, CDR2 SVGIG (reference sequence). Deletions cut 2 bases from V and 0 bases from J, with 8 bases between. CDR3 in DNA: TGTGCCTGGAGTAAGGGGAATAGCAATCAGCCCCAGCATTTT. Its translation is CAWSKGNSNQPQHF.

This clone was recorded a few times. The chain couples TRBV29-1 to TRBJ1-1, with unresolved D. Per germline, CDR1 SQVTM and CDR2 ANQGSEA. CDR3 length: 12 residues. Trimming removed 4 bases at V and 2 bases at J, with 8 bases between. The CDR3 is CSVAGFNTEAFF. CDR3 nucleotides: TGCAGCGTTGCCGGGTTTAACACTGAAGCTTTCTTT.

This clone was counted only a few times. V gene TRBV28 combines with J gene TRBJ2-5, with 10 bases aligning to TRBD2. J lost 7 bases, V lost 4 bases, and 6 bases had no gene match. Germline-derived CDR1 and CDR2 are MDHEN and SYDVKM. The CDR3 is 14 amino acids. The CDR3 DNA follows: TGTGCCAGCAGTTCACCTAGCGGGAGTGTGACCCAGTACTTC. This translates into CASSSPSGSVTQYF.

Worth noting for this clone: This specimen includes other DNA sequences encoding the same CDR3. The chain carries TRBV18 and TRBJ1-1, with 7 nucleotides matching TRBD1. This CDR3 is 14 amino acids long. Unmatched junction bases numbered 5, after V lost 6 bases and J lost 1 base. In germline, CDR1 is KGHSH, CDR2 LQKENI. CDR3 loop: CASSLGQSNTEAFF. The CDR3 coding sequence is TGTGCCAGCTCCCTGGGACAGTCGAACACTGAAGCTTTCTTT.

The V and J genes are TRBV2 and TRBJ2-3; D remains ambiguous. CDR1 is SNHLY and CDR2 is FYNNEI in the germline V gene. V lost 7 bases to trimming and J lost 4 bases, with 12 bases between them. CDR3 length: 13 amino acids. The CDR3 DNA is TGTGCCAGCACAAATTACGTAGCAGATACGCAGTATTTT. It encodes CASTNYVADTQYF.

The chain employs TRBV29-1 and TRBJ2-3; 8 bases map to TRBD2. The V gene's germline CDR1 is SQVTM and CDR2 ANQGSEA. This CDR3 spans 16 amino acids. The V and J ends lost 4 bases and 7 bases, in that order; junction bases with no gene match: 16. CDR3 sequence reads: CSVVGTSGTISNTQYF. As DNA, the CDR3 is TGCAGCGTTGTAGGAACTAGCGGTACTATTTCGAATACGCAGTATTTT.

This clone has more than one count but fewer than ten. The V call is TRBV9, the J call TRBJ1-1; D gene unclear. This CDR3 has 13 amino acids. Germline loops: CDR1 SGDLS, CDR2 YYNGEE. Trimming took off 0 bases at V and 6 bases at J, with 9 bases between the two ends. Written as DNA, the CDR3 is TGTGCCAGCAGCGTAGCCGGAGCGGCTGAAGCTTTCTTT. This gives the protein CASSVAGAAEAFF.

J is TRBJ2-7 and V is TRBV18, with TRBD2 as a possible D gene (7 bases). This CDR3 contains 15 residues. The V gene lost 3 bases and the J gene lost 1 base, with 13 bases spanning the gap. Germline V gives CDR1 KGHSH, CDR2 LQKENI. The DNA of the CDR3 is TGTGCCAGCTCACCTCAACGGGGGGCTTCCTACGAGCAGTACTTC. Translated: CASSPQRGASYEQYF.

This clone was detected a few times. The chain is built from TRBV2 and TRBJ2-7; D gene unclear. The germline gives CDR1 SNHLY, CDR2 FYNNEI. CDR3 length: 11 amino acids. V lost 2 bases and J lost 10, with 9 bases in between. CDR3 coding DNA: TGTGCCAGCAGTGAACAGGCTTTACAGTACTTC. Translation gives CASSEQALQYF.

This clone came up a few times. J is TRBJ2-5 and V is TRBV6-6; 7 nucleotides match TRBD1. In germline, CDR1 is MNHNY, CDR2 SVGAGI (reference sequence). This CDR3 has 16 amino acids. Germline trimming cut 2 bases from V and 5 bases from J; bases unmatched to any gene: 11. The CDR3, as DNA: TGTGCCAGCAGTTACCAAGGGGGCAGCCGGAGTGAGACCCAGTACTTC. Translated, it gives CASSYQGGSRSETQYF.

The genes are TRBV4-1 and TRBJ2-1; 9 nucleotides line up with TRBD2. CDR1 and CDR2 (germline): MGHRA, YSYEKL. Unmatched junction bases numbered 5, after V lost 0 bases and J lost 5 bases. This CDR3 comprises 16 residues. CDR3 DNA: TGCGCCAGCAGCCAAGAAGGAGGACTAGCGAACAATGAGCAGTTCTTC. It yields the protein CASSQEGGLANNEQFF.

The rearrangement joins TRBV2 to TRBJ1-5; 7 nucleotides agree with TRBD1. The length of the CDR3 is 14 residues. The trim removed 6 bases at V and 2 bases at J, leaving 4 bases unmatched. Germline V gene sequence: CDR1 SNHLY, CDR2 FYNNEI. The CDR3 coding sequence is TGTGCCAGCAGGGCTGGACAGGGCAATCAGCCCCAGCATTTT. It yields the protein CASRAGQGNQPQHF. The full variable domain, with the rest looked up from reference TRBV2 and TRBJ1-5, is EPEVTQTPSHQVTQMGQEVILRCVPISNHLYFYWYRQILGQKVEFLVSFYNNEISEKSEIFDDQFSVERPDGSNFTLKIRSTKLEDSAMYFCASRAGQGNQPQHFGDGTRLSIL.

The V and J genes are TRBV30 and TRBJ1-2; D remains unclear. Germline V gene sequence: CDR1 GTSNPN, CDR2 SVGIG (reference sequence). Trimming removed 0 bases at V and 4 bases at J, with 9 bases between. The CDR3 has 13 residues. The DNA for the CDR3 is TGTGCCTGGAGTGTACCTGCGGGCTATGGCTACACCTTC. Translation gives CAWSVPAGYGYTF.

V and J are TRBV29-1 and TRBJ2-7; TRBD2 aligns across 12 bases. CDR1 and CDR2 (germline): SQVTM, ANQGSEA. The V segment lost 0 bases and the J segment 2 bases; nucleotides outside the gene matches: 5. The CDR3 covers 16 residues. The CDR3 sequence: CSVEEVGLAGTYEQYF. The DNA of the CDR3 is TGCAGCGTTGAAGAAGTTGGACTAGCGGGGACCTACGAGCAGTACTTC.

V is TRBV18 and J is TRBJ2-7; D perhaps matches TRBD2 (5 bases). The CDR3 length is 13 residues. Germline CDR1 is KGHSH and CDR2 is LQKENI. Trimming removed 0 bases from V and 6 bases from J, with 9 bases in between. CDR3 in DNA: TGTGCCAGCTCACCACCGGGCGGACTCGAGCAGTACTTC. This encodes CASSPPGGLEQYF.

The chain carries TRBV14 and TRBJ2-5, with 11 bases aligning to TRBD2. The germline V gene encodes CDR1 SGHDN and CDR2 FVKESK. CDR3 length: 15 residues. V was pared by 3 bases and J by 1 base, with 1 base of the junction left unmatched. The DNA of the CDR3 is TGTGCCAGCAGCCACCTAGCGGGGGGCCAAGAGACCCAGTACTTC. Its translation: CASSHLAGGQETQYF.

V is TRBV4-1 and J is TRBJ2-5; weak D call: TRBD1 (5 bases). CDR3 length equals 15 residues. Trimming removed 1 base at V and 3 bases at J, with 12 bases between. CDR1 is MGHRA and CDR2 is YSYEKL in the germline V gene. CDR3 region: CASSQAWQGKETQYF. The CDR3 DNA reads as TGCGCCAGCAGCCAAGCTTGGCAGGGAAAAGAGACCCAGTACTTC.

The chain recombines TRBV5-1 with TRBJ1-2; TRBD1 might be the D (6 bases). The V end was cut by 4 bases, the J end by 6 bases, with 10 bases between. The CDR3 loop spans 12 amino acids. Germline CDR1 reads SGHRS; CDR2 reads YFSETQ. The CDR3 sequence is CASSENRDGYTF. The DNA for the CDR3 is TGCGCCAGCAGCGAAAACAGGGATGGCTACACCTTC.

The chain links TRBV9 to TRBJ1-2, with a tentative D call TRBD1 (6 bases). V dropped 0 bases and J dropped 8 bases, with 14 bases sitting between them. This CDR3 is built from 14 residues. Germline V lookup: CDR1 SGDLS, CDR2 YYNGEE. As DNA, the CDR3 is TGTGCCAGCAGCGTAGAGGGGGGGGCGGGAGGCTACACCTTC. It specifies CASSVEGGAGGYTF.

V gene TRBV9 combines with J gene TRBJ1-3, with D possibly being TRBD1 (6 bases). V dropped 1 base and J dropped 4 bases, with 9 bases sitting between them. CDR1 is SGDLS and CDR2 is YYNGEE in the germline V gene. The CDR3 length is 14 residues. The CDR3 DNA reads as TGTGCCAGCAGCGTATCAGGGGCCGGAAACACCATATATTTT. As protein: CASSVSGAGNTIYF.

The chain links TRBV28 to TRBJ2-7; D ambiguous. Trimming removed 3 bases at V and 7 bases at J, with 16 bases between. Germline-derived CDR1 and CDR2 are MDHEN and SYDVKM. The CDR3 has 14 residues. The CDR3 protein is CASSLGSLFGEQYF. The CDR3 nucleotides read TGTGCCAGCAGTTTGGGCAGCCTTTTTGGGGAGCAGTACTTC.

The chain is built from TRBV6-6 and TRBJ1-5, with TRBD1 matching 8 bases. V trimming: 2 bases; J trimming: 4 bases; junction bases outside the gene matches: 1. The germline V gene encodes CDR1 MNHNY and CDR2 SVGAGI (reference sequence). The CDR3 has 14 residues. The CDR3 DNA is TGTGCCAGCAGTTACGGACAGGGTAATCAGCCCCAGCATTTT. Its translation is CASSYGQGNQPQHF.